These 9 T cell receptor beta chains share one sample of origin, sequenced in a study of vaccination and CD4 T cells after COVID-19. Stated treatment: 10-day PBMC culture with coronavirus spike peptide pools or control peptides (ViraFEST assay). These TCRs' antigens remain unknown. At the Johns Hopkins FTIC core, DNA taken from cultured CD4+ T cells was sequenced by way of the Oncomine TCR Beta short-read assay. Via MiXCR, TCRdb re-called the PCR reads, giving one row per CDR3 protein. The table shows about 24,000 distinct CDR3 sequences, with 60% occurring only once. Sequenced material: CD4+ T cells from blood, cultured in vitro, taken after SARS-CoV-2 vaccination. These receptors all stem from a human donor who received a COVID-19 vaccine.

The V gene is TRBV30, the J gene TRBJ2-3; D gene ambiguous. CDR1 GTSNPN and CDR2 SVGIG come from the germline V gene (reference sequence). The CDR3 extends over 14 amino acids. V shed 4 bases and J shed 1 base, with 12 bases lying between them. The DNA for the CDR3 is TGTGCCTGGACCCCCTCGCCTCGCACAGATACGCAGTATTTT. Its translation: CAWTPSPRTDTQYF.

This clonotype was counted between two and nine times. Written as DNA, the CDR3 is TGCAGTGCTAGAGAGACAGAGCCCTATCTCATGAACACTGAAGCTTTCTTT. It encodes CSARETEPYLMNTEAFF. V is TRBV20-1 and J is TRBJ1-1, with D tentatively TRBD1 (5 bases). CDR1 is DFQATT and CDR2 is SNEGSKA in the germline V gene (reference sequence). V dropped 0 bases and J dropped 0 bases, with 17 bases sitting between them. The CDR3 totals 17 residues.

The rearrangement uses TRBV7-8 and TRBJ2-7, with TRBD1 matching over 9 bases. CDR1 SGHVS and CDR2 FQNEAQ come from the germline V gene. The CDR3 consists of 13 residues. With V trimmed by 6 bases and J by 7 bases, 7 bases remained unmatched. The DNA for the CDR3 is TGTGCCAGCAGTTCCACAGGGGGCGGGGAGCAGTACTTC. It yields the protein CASSSTGGGEQYF.

The J gene is TRBJ1-1, the V gene TRBV25-1, with 7 bases lining up with TRBD1. Trimming at V came to 5 bases and at J to 0 bases, leaving 6 bases not matched to a gene. Germline V gene data show CDR1 as MGHDK and CDR2 as SYGVNS. This CDR3 region has 15 residues. The CDR3 region is CASSKQGPVNTEAFF. The CDR3 bases are TGTGCCAGCAGTAAACAGGGGCCGGTGAACACTGAAGCTTTCTTT.

The gene calls are TRBV30 and TRBJ2-2, with 7 positions matching TRBD1. The germline CDR1 and CDR2 sequences are GTSNPN and SVGIG (reference sequence). This CDR3 has 13 residues. Germline trimming cut 7 bases from V and 0 bases from J; bases unmatched to any gene: 2. The CDR3 spells CALGQPNTGELFF. CDR3 DNA sequence: TGTGCCTTGGGACAGCCGAACACCGGGGAGCTGTTTTTT.

The chain has TRBV7-2 and TRBJ2-7; a weak D match, TRBD2 (6 bases). Trimming removed 5 bases from V and 3 bases from J, with 14 bases in between. The CDR3 sequence is 14 residues long. The germline gives CDR1 SGHTA, CDR2 FQGNSA. The CDR3 loop is CASSRGLSNYEQYF. The CDR3 nucleotides are TGTGCCAGCAGCCGGGGGTTAAGCAACTACGAGCAGTACTTC.

The CDR3 DNA is TGTGCCAGCAGTGCTAGCGGGGGGCCTCGGTACAATGAGCAGTTCTTC. This encodes CASSASGGPRYNEQFF. The V and J genes are TRBV2 and TRBJ2-1, with 11 positions matching TRBD2. Germline CDR1 SNHLY, CDR2 FYNNEI. The CDR3 runs to 16 residues. The ends lost 4 bases at V and 4 bases at J; junction bases unmatched: 6.

V gene TRBV6-1 combines with J gene TRBJ1-1, with 8 nucleotides matching TRBD1. The CDR3 length is 15 residues. Germline lookup yields CDR1 MNHNS and CDR2 SASEGT. V lost 7 bases to trimming and J lost 5 bases; unmatched junction nucleotides: 12. The CDR3 sequence is CASKKRQGIGTEAFF. The CDR3 DNA reads TGTGCCAGCAAGAAGCGACAGGGGATTGGAACTGAAGCTTTCTTT.

The chain links TRBV2 to TRBJ2-6; TRBD1 might be the D (7 bases). V lost 4 bases and J lost 0, with 19 bases in between. The CDR3 covers 19 residues. The V gene's germline CDR1 is SNHLY and CDR2 FYNNEI. CDR3 nucleotides: TGTGCCAGCAGTGTTGGTCGTGCGGGACAGAGCTCTGGGGCCAACGTCCTGACTTTC. Translation: CASSVGRAGQSSGANVLTF.